This entry lists 10 T cell receptor beta chains sequenced from one sample in a study of cytomegalovirus exposure and HLA in healthy donors. Profiled with immunoSEQ multiplex PCR; TCRdb holds only in-frame clones, not every one. The sample has 100,000 to 150,000 clones, roughly nine tenths seen once. Sequencing was carried out using PBMCs. Every receptor here comes from a woman between 18 and 29 years old in good health and CMV-seronegative.

The CDR3 region is CASSLTAGWVYNEQFF. CDR3 sequence (DNA): TGTGCCAGCAGTTTAACGGCGGGATGGGTCTACAATGAGCAGTTCTTC. This rearrangement joins TRBV27 to TRBJ2-1, with D tentatively TRBD2 (6 bases). V shed 2 bases and J shed 3 bases, with 14 bases lying between them. The CDR3 is 16 amino acids. Germline V gene lookup returns CDR1 MNHEY and CDR2 SMNVEV (reference sequence).

The chain couples TRBV19 to TRBJ1-2; 8 bases are shared with TRBD1. The V gene's germline CDR1 is LNHDA and CDR2 SQIVND (reference sequence). V was pared by 0 bases and J by 3 bases, with 6 bases of the junction left unmatched. CDR3 length: 16 residues. The CDR3 region is CASSIDLGQGDYGYTF. The CDR3 DNA reads as TGTGCCAGTAGTATAGATCTTGGACAGGGAGACTATGGCTACACCTTC. Full variable domain (missing parts from reference TRBV19 and TRBJ1-2): DGGITQSPKYLFRKEGQNVTLSCEQNLNHDAMYWYRQDPGQGLRLIYYSQIVNDFQKGDIAEGYSVSREKKESFPLTVTSAQKNPTAFYLCASSIDLGQGDYGYTFGSGTRLTVV.

The rearrangement uses TRBV28 and TRBJ2-7; 11 bases are shared with TRBD2. This CDR3 has 15 residues. Trimming removed 7 bases from V and 1 base from J; junction bases left unmatched: 6. Germline-derived CDR1 and CDR2 are MDHEN and SYDVKM. The CDR3 region is CASIPLAGGSYEQYF. The DNA of the CDR3 is TGTGCCAGCATCCCTCTAGCGGGAGGTTCCTACGAGCAGTACTTC.

V gene TRBV9 combines with J gene TRBJ2-5; TRBD2 aligns across 13 bases. Trimming cost V 0 bases and J 2 bases; bases outside gene matches: 1. Germline assignment: CDR1 SGDLS and CDR2 YYNGEE. CDR3 length: 16 amino acids. In nucleotides, the CDR3 is TGTGCCAGCAGCGTAGCGGGACTAGCGGGACAAGAGACCCAGTACTTC. Its translation: CASSVAGLAGQETQYF.

The rearrangement joins TRBV6-6 to TRBJ2-6, with D unclear. CDR3 size: 16 residues. V was clipped by 4 bases and J by 4 bases, with 14 bases between them. In germline, CDR1 is MNHNY, CDR2 SVGAGI (reference sequence). CDR3 sequence: CASSFPLASGANVLTF. CDR3 bases: TGTGCCAGCAGTTTCCCCCTGGCTTCCGGGGCCAACGTCCTGACTTTC.

V usage is TRBV11-2 and J usage is TRBJ1-1, with D unresolved. Germline V gives CDR1 SGHAT, CDR2 FQNNGV. The CDR3 totals 13 residues. The V and J ends lost 4 bases and 3 bases respectively, with 9 bases between them. CDR3 region: CASSSGSDTEAFF. The CDR3 DNA reads TGTGCCAGCAGCTCCGGGTCGGACACTGAAGCTTTCTTT. Full variable domain (rest looked up from reference TRBV11-2 and TRBJ1-1): EAGVAQSPRYKIIEKRQSVAFWCNPISGHATLYWYQQILGQGPKLLIQFQNNGVVDDSQLPKDRFSAERLKGVDSTLKIQPAKLEDSAVYLCASSSGSDTEAFFGQGTRLTVV.

The rearrangement uses TRBV7-6 and TRBJ2-5, with 7 bases identical to TRBD2. V lost 5 bases to trimming and J lost 5 bases; unmatched junction nucleotides: 14. Germline CDR1 is SGHVS and CDR2 is FNYEAQ. CDR3 length: 16 residues. The DNA for the CDR3 is TGTGCCAGCAGCCCGGGAGGTGGTGGGAGGGAGGAGACCCAGTACTTC. It yields the protein CASSPGGGGREETQYF.

The table lists this clone with a count of one. The J gene is TRBJ2-2, the V gene TRBV6-6, with TRBD2 identical over 9 bases. Germline trimming cut 6 bases from V and 0 bases from J; bases unmatched to any gene: 5. The CDR3 consists of 16 residues. Germline CDR1 MNHNY, CDR2 SVGAGI (reference sequence). CDR3 protein: CASSLAGRTNTGELFF. CDR3 sequence (DNA): TGTGCCAGCAGCCTAGCGGGACGGACGAACACCGGGGAGCTGTTTTTT.

The CDR3 region is CASSSQTGRTNEQFF. The CDR3 region has the DNA TGTGCCAGCAGCTCTCAGACAGGGCGAACGAATGAGCAGTTCTTC. The chain uses TRBV2 and TRBJ2-1; 7 bases line up with TRBD1. This CDR3 spans 15 amino acids. Germline CDR1 and CDR2: SNHLY and FYNNEI. With V trimmed by 6 bases and J by 7 bases, 12 bases remained unmatched.

The V call is TRBV28, the J call TRBJ1-1; the match to TRBD1 covers 7 bases. Looked up from germline, CDR1 is MDHEN and CDR2 is SYDVKM. The CDR3 totals 11 residues. The V segment lost 6 bases and the J segment 11 bases; nucleotides outside the gene matches: 6. The CDR3 protein is CASRLGRGAFF. The CDR3 nucleotides are TGTGCCAGCAGACTTGGCAGGGGGGCTTTCTTT.